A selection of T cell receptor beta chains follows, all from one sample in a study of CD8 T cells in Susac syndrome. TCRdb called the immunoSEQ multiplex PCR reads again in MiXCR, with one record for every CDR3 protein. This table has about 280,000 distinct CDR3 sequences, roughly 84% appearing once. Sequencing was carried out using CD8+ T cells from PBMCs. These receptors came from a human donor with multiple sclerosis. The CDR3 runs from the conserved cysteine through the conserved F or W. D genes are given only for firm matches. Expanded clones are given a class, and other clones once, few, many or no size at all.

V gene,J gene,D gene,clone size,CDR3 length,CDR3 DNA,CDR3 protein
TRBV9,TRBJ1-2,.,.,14,TGTGCCAGCAGCGTAGGGCAGTCTACCTATGGCTACACCTTC,CASSVGQSTYGYTF
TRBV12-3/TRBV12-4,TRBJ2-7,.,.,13,TGTGCCAGCAGTTTAGCGCCTCTGGCTAGGCAGTACTTC,CASSLAPLARQYF
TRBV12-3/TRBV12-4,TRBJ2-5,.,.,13,TGTGCCAGCAGTTTAGGGACAAAAGAGACCCAGTACTTC,CASSLGTKETQYF
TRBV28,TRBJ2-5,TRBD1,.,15,TGTGCCAGCGGGACAGGGGGGCTGTACCAAGAGACCCAGTACTTC,CASGTGGLYQETQYF
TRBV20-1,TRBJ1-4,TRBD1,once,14,TGCAGTGCTCCTAGGACAGGGACTAATGAAAAACTGTTTTTT,CSAPRTGTNEKLFF
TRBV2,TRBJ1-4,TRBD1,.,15,TGTGCCAGCAGCCATCCGGGACAGATTAATGAAAAACTGTTTTTT,CASSHPGQINEKLFF
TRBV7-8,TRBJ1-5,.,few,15,TGTGCCAGCAGCTTAGGATCAGGGTTAGGTCAGCCCCAGCATTTT,CASSLGSGLGQPQHF
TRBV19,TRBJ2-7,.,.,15,TGTGCCAGTAGTACTCTCCCGGGACCCACCTACGAGCAGTACTTC,CASSTLPGPTYEQYF
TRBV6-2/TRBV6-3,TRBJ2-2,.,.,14,TGTGCCAGCAGTTACGTCGACTTTACCGGGGAGCTGTTTTTT,CASSYVDFTGELFF
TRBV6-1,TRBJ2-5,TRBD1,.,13,TGTGCCACCGACAGGGCCTCTAAAGAGACCCAGTACTTC,CATDRASKETQYF
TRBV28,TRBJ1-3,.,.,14,TGTGCCAGCAGTTTACCCTACTCTGGAAACACCATATATTTT,CASSLPYSGNTIYF
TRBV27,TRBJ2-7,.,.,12,TGTGCCAGCAGTGATGGGCCGAGGGGGCAGTACTTC,CASSDGPRGQYF
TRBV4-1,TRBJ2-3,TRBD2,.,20,TGCGCCAGCAGCGAGAGACTAGCGGGAGACGGCGGGAAAAGCACAGATACGCAGTATTTT,CASSERLAGDGGKSTDTQYF
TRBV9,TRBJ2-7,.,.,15,TGTGCCAGCAGCCCCTCCGGGACGAGACCCCACGAGCAGTACTTC,CASSPSGTRPHEQYF
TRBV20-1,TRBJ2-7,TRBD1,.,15,TGCAGTGCTAGTGCCGGGACAGGGACTAATTACGAGCAGTACTTC,CSASAGTGTNYEQYF
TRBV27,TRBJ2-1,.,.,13,TGTGCCAGCAGCCCTAGAGACGGTGTTGAGCAGTTCTTC,CASSPRDGVEQFF
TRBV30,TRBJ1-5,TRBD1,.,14,TGTGCCTGGAGCCTGGGACAGACAAATCAGCCCCAGCATTTT,CAWSLGQTNQPQHF
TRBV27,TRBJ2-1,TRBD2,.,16,TGTGCCAGCAGTTTATTGGGGGGGTCGGTGGGAAATGAGCAGTTCTTC,CASSLLGGSVGNEQFF
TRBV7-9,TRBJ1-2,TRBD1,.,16,TGTGCCAGCAGCTTAGATACTACAGGGGACCCCTATGGCTACACCTTC,CASSLDTTGDPYGYTF
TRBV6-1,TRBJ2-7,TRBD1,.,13,TGTGCCAGCAGTTTGACAGGGATAGCCGAGCAGTACTTC,CASSLTGIAEQYF
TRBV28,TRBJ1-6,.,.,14,TGTGCCAGCAGTTTCGCATCCCCAAATTCACCCCTCCACTTT,CASSFASPNSPLHF
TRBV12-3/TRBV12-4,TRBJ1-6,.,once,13,TGTGCCAGCAGTTTAGCGGGATATTCACCCCTCCACTTT,CASSLAGYSPLHF
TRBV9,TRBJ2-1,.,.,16,TGTGCCAGCAGCGTAGAAAGTCGGGTAACCTACAATGAGCAGTTCTTC,CASSVESRVTYNEQFF
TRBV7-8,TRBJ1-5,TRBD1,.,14,TGTGCCGGCAGTTCGACAGGGGGTATGCAGCCCCAGCATTTT,CAGSSTGGMQPQHF
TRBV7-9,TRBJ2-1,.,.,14,TGTGCCAGCAGCGTGGGGGGAGAACGAAACGAGCAGTTCTTC,CASSVGGERNEQFF
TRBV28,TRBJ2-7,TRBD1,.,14,TGTGCCAGCAGTCCCGGGACAGGGACTCGCGAGCAGTACTTC,CASSPGTGTREQYF
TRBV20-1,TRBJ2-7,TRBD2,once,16,TGCAGTGCTAGCGTTCGCCCTAGCGGGAGATGGGCCGAGCAGTACTTC,CSASVRPSGRWAEQYF
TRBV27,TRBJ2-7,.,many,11,TGTGCCAGCAGTTCCACCTACGAGCAGTACTTC,CASSSTYEQYF
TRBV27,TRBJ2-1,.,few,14,TGTGCCAGCAGTTCCGCGGTCAGTTACAATGAGCAGTTCTTC,CASSSAVSYNEQFF
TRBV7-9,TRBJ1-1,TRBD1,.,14,TGTGCCAGCAGCCGACAGGGGGGGAACACTGAAGCTTTCTTT,CASSRQGGNTEAFF
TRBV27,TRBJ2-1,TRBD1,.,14,TGTGCCAGCAGTCCCAGAGGACAGGACAATGAGCAGTTCTTC,CASSPRGQDNEQFF
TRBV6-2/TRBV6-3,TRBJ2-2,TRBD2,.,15,TGTGCCAGCAGCTTAGCGGGGCGGGCCACCGGGGAGCTGTTTTTT,CASSLAGRATGELFF
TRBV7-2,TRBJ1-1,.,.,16,TGTGCCAGCAGCCTACTACCCCCGGGCAGAAACACTGAAGCTTTCTTT,CASSLLPPGRNTEAFF
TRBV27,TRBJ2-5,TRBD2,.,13,TGTGCCAGCACCTACGGGAGGGTGGAGACCCAGTACTTC,CASTYGRVETQYF
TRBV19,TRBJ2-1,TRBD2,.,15,TGTGCCAGTAGTAGAGCGAGCGGGAGTTACAATGAGCAGTTCTTC,CASSRASGSYNEQFF
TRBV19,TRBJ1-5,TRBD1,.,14,TGTGCCAGTAGTATTGACAGGGAGTATCAGCCCCAGCATTTT,CASSIDREYQPQHF
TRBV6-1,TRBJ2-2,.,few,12,TGTGCCAGTAGCGGATTCGCCGGGGAGCTGTTTTTT,CASSGFAGELFF
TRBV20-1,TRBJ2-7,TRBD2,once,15,TGCAGTGCTAGAGAGGTCGGGAGGACAACTTACGAGCAGTACTTC,CSAREVGRTTYEQYF
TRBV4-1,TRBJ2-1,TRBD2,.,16,TGCGCCAGCAGCCAAGAACCGGGACTAGCGGGAGGAGAGCAGTTCTTC,CASSQEPGLAGGEQFF
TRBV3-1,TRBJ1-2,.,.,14,TGTGCCAGCAGCCAAGAAGCGACCGTCTATGGCTACACCTTC,CASSQEATVYGYTF
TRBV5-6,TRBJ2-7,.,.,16,TGTGCCAGCAGCTTGTCCTACTCTTGGGATTTCTACGAGCAGTACTTC,CASSLSYSWDFYEQYF